The text below deals with one T cell receptor beta chain. Its antigen is not identified. The data were obtained in a study of T cell clusters in autoimmune cytopenias. Study-wide results and limits: TRB repertoire shifts in secondary cytopenia and chronic lymphocytic leukemia mostly reflected lymphoma, not autoimmunity. Primary autoimmune cytopenia patients appeared to lack physiological T cell clusters present in healthy donors. The T cell clusters were defined only in silico, without experimental functional validation.

TRB was amplified from around 250 ng of peripheral blood genomic DNA per sample. CDR3 length: 21 residues. TRB rearrangements were amplified by touch-down multiplex PCR with mixed TRB-A/B primers. TCRdb re-called the multiplex PCR reads; one entry per CDR3 protein, DNA not given. This sample's clone table lists thousands of distinct CDR3 sequences. The sample taken for sequencing was peripheral blood. The clonotype originates from a human donor with an autoimmune cytopenia or autoimmune hepatitis (not recorded which). This rearrangement joins TRBV12-3 or TRBV12-4 to TRBJ1-6; there is no DNA to check the TCRdb D call of TRBD1. The CDR3 sequence is CASTHRPKGQLFSSYNSPLHF.